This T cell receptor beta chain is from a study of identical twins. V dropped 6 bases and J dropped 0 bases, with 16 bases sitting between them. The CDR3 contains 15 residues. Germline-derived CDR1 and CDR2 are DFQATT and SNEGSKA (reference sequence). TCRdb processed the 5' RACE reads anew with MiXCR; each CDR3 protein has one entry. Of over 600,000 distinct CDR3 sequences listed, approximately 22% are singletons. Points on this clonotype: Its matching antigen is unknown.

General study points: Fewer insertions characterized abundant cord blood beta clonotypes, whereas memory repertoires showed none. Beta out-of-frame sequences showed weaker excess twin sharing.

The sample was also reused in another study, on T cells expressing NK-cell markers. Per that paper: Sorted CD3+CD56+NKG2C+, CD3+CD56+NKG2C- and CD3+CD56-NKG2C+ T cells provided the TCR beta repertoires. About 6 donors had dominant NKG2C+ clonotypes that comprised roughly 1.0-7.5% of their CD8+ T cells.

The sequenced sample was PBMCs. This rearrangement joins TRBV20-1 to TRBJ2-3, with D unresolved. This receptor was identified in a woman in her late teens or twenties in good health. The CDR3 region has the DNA TGCAGTGCCCCCTCGGGCGGATATAGCACAGATACGCAGTATTTT. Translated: CSAPSGGYSTDTQYF.